These 9 T cell receptor beta chains came from one sample sequenced in a study of blood T cells in healthy people across ages (dated by TCRdb to the mid-2010s). Libraries were prepared through 5' RACE. Sequenced using an Illumina HiSeq 2500. The second PCR ran for about 7 to 11 cycles and used a J-beta primer mix along with a sample-barcoded 5' primer. TCRdb applied fastp at Q25 and MiXCR to the public reads, then kept only in-frame beta chains. Every entry covers one CDR3 protein and lists the most common genes and DNA from its rows. This sample gives just under 550,000 distinct CDR3 sequences in total; around 24% of them show up just once. The ten top clones hold roughly 10% of the sample. This sample was shared with a second study, whose subject was T cells of mothers and their children.

Sequenced material: blood. The receptors were sampled from a boy between 10 and 17 years old in good health.

This clonotype turned up a few times. The chain couples TRBV4-3 to TRBJ1-4; no reliable D call. The CDR3 contains 15 residues. From germline, CDR1 is LGHNA and CDR2 YSLEER. V gave up 4 bases and J gave up 4 bases, with 13 bases separating them. CDR3 region: CASSPGGRGNEKLFF. In DNA, the CDR3 is TGCGCCAGCAGCCCCGGCGGACGTGGTAATGAAAAACTGTTTTTT.

The table lists this clonotype with a few counts. Here the CDR3 omits its conserved ending phenylalanine or tryptophan, so a read error is the likely source. V gene TRBV20-1 combines with J gene TRBJ1-1; D unclear. The germline V and J ends were trimmed by 4 bases and 0 bases, with 9 bases remaining between them. The CDR3 runs 13 residues. CDR1 DFQATT and CDR2 SNEGSKA come from the germline V gene (reference sequence). CDR3 DNA: TGCAGTGCTAAAGACGGATTGAACACTGAAGCTTTCCTT. It translates to CSAKDGLNTEAFL.

This clonotype was observed a few times. J is TRBJ2-6 and V is TRBV29-1, with a weak D call TRBD1 (6 bases). Germline CDR1 reads SQVTM; CDR2 reads ANQGSEA. Deletions cut 3 bases from V and 1 base from J, with 7 bases between. This CDR3 spans 14 amino acids. CDR3 bases: TGCAGCGTTGATCAGGGGTCTGGGGCCAACGTCCTGACTTTC. The encoded protein is CSVDQGSGANVLTF.

The chain joins TRBV28 to TRBJ2-3, with D perhaps being TRBD1 or TRBD2 (5 bases each). With 7 bases removed from V and 2 bases from J, the gap between germline ends came to 13 bases. This CDR3 has 14 residues. The germline V gene encodes CDR1 MDHEN and CDR2 SYDVKM. CDR3: CASTYGDVTDTQYF. The CDR3 nucleotides are TGTGCCAGCACCTATGGGGACGTCACAGATACGCAGTATTTT.

In this sample, this clonotype turned up many times. The chain uses TRBV3-1 and TRBJ1-6; 7 bases fit TRBD1. The CDR3 covers 14 residues. V gave up 3 bases and J gave up 6 bases; unmatched junction bases: 2. The germline V gene encodes CDR1 LGHDT and CDR2 YNNKEL (reference sequence). The CDR3 nucleotides are TGTGCCAGCAGCCAGACAGGGTTTAATTCACCCCTCCACTTT. This gives the protein CASSQTGFNSPLHF.

Worth noting for this clonotype: Possible read error: a much larger clone is one base away. The CDR3 spells CASSPMGGYFEILFF. DNA of the CDR3: TGTGCCAGCAGCCCGATGGGGGGATATTTTGAAATACTGTTTTTT. The chain has TRBV9 and TRBJ1-4; possibly TRBD1 for D (5 bases). CDR3 length: 15 residues. Per germline, CDR1 SGDLS and CDR2 YYNGEE.

The rearrangement joins TRBV4-1 to TRBJ2-1, with TRBD1 matching 7 bases. From germline, CDR1 is MGHRA and CDR2 YSYEKL. Unmatched junction bases numbered 5, after V lost 2 bases and J lost 1 base. The CDR3 loop spans 16 amino acids. CDR3: CASSQRGLVSYNEQFF. The CDR3 bases are TGCGCCAGCAGCCAAAGGGGGCTTGTTTCCTACAATGAGCAGTTCTTC.

V is TRBV20-1 and J is TRBJ2-1; no reliable D call. TRBJ2-7 matches the DNA end more closely, so the J call is doubtful. Germline V gives CDR1 DFQATT, CDR2 SNEGSKA (reference sequence). The CDR3 spans 13 residues. CDR3 in DNA: TGCAGTGCTAGAGATGAGTCCGGGCCACTGCAGTACTTC. Translated, it gives CSARDESGPLQYF.

This clonotype was recorded many times. The V call is TRBV5-1, the J call TRBJ1-1, with D possibly TRBD1 on 6 matching bases. V dropped 3 bases and J dropped 4 bases, with 16 bases sitting between them. In germline, CDR1 is SGHRS, CDR2 YFSETQ. This CDR3 has 15 residues. The CDR3 sequence is CASSSPTATGTEAFF. CDR3 coding DNA: TGCGCCAGCAGCTCCCCGACAGCGACAGGCACTGAAGCTTTCTTT.